A selection of T cell receptor beta chains follows, all from one sample in a study of long-term antiretroviral therapy in people with HIV. The repertoire was sequenced with immunoSEQ multiplex PCR; TCRdb's copy has only in-frame clones and lacks some. The sample has 20,000 to 25,000 clones, 81% seen once. The sequenced sample was unsorted PBMCs, obtained 0.1 years before starting antiretroviral therapy. The source is a man aged 35 to 55 with HIV. Both conserved end residues are part of each CDR3. Fields, in order: D gene, V gene, J gene, clone size, CDR3 DNA, CDR3 protein. A D gene is named only where the DNA matches it firmly. The size entry is marked missing in some rows and otherwise reads once, few, many or a size class.

>TRBD2|TRBV7-3|TRBJ2-1|.
TGTGCCAGCAGCGTCAGCGGGACGAATGAGCAGTTCTTC
CASSVSGTNEQFF
>.|TRBV4-3|TRBJ1-1|once
TGCGCCAGCAGCCAAGGACTAGGGAGGCGAACTGAAGCTTTCTTT
CASSQGLGRRTEAFF
>.|TRBV7-8|TRBJ1-4|.
TGTGCCAGCAGCTTAGGGCGGAGGGACTCCTTCGCAACTAATGAAAAACTGTTTTTT
CASSLGRRDSFATNEKLFF
>TRBD1|TRBV28|TRBJ1-1|.
TGTGCCAGCAGTTTGACAGGGGGTTTATACACTGAAGCTTTCTTT
CASSLTGGLYTEAFF
>.|TRBV28|TRBJ1-3|.
TGTGCCAGCAGCCGAGGTACTGCTGGAAACACCATATATTTT
CASSRGTAGNTIYF
>TRBD2|TRBV28|TRBJ2-1|.
TGTGCCAGCAGTTTGACCGGGACTAGCAATGAGCAGTTCTTC
CASSLTGTSNEQFF
>TRBD1|TRBV9|TRBJ2-5|once
TGTGCCAGCAGCGGTAACAGGGGAACGGCAGAGACCCAGTACTTC
CASSGNRGTAETQYF
>.|TRBV15|TRBJ2-5|.
TGTGCCACCAGCAGGGACGGGGGGCGGCAAGAGACCCAGTACTTC
CATSRDGGRQETQYF
>.|TRBV18|TRBJ1-1|.
TGTGCCAGCTCACCAATTCCGGTTTTGAACACTGAAGCTTTCTTT
CASSPIPVLNTEAFF
>.|TRBV19|TRBJ2-7|.
TGTGCCAGTAGGGGCGATACCGCATACGAGCAGTACTTC
CASRGDTAYEQYF
>TRBD1|TRBV10-2|TRBJ2-7|.
TGCGCCAGCAGTACGGGACAGCCCTACGAGCAGTACTTC
CASSTGQPYEQYF
>.|TRBV15|TRBJ2-7|.
TGTGCCACCAGCAGAGATTTATCGACGAGGGGAGCCTACGAGCAGTACTTC
CATSRDLSTRGAYEQYF
>TRBD2|TRBV29-1|TRBJ2-7|.
TGCAGCGCTGTAGCGGGAGGGTTGTACGAGCAGTACTTC
CSAVAGGLYEQYF
>TRBD2|TRBV5-4|TRBJ2-5|.
TGTGCCAGCAGCAAAGATGGGACTAGCGACGAGACCCAGTACTTC
CASSKDGTSDETQYF
>TRBD1|TRBV6-6|TRBJ2-7|.
TGTGCCAGCAGATTGGCCGGGACAGGGGCCCACGAGCAGTACTTC
CASRLAGTGAHEQYF
>.|TRBV7-2|TRBJ2-7|.
TGTGCCAGCAGCTCGCGAGGGACAAGCTACGAGCAGTACTTC
CASSSRGTSYEQYF
>TRBD2|TRBV19|TRBJ2-4|.
TGTGCCAGTAGTATTGGACTAGCGGGAGGTGGAGTCGACATTCAGTACTTC
CASSIGLAGGGVDIQYF
>TRBD1|TRBV7-9|TRBJ1-4|.
TGTGCCAGCAGCTTAGGACCGATACAGGGGTCCAATGAAAAACTGTTTTTT
CASSLGPIQGSNEKLFF
>TRBD2|TRBV7-9|TRBJ2-5|.
TGTGCCAGCAGCTTGGGACTAGCGGGGGGAAACCAAGAGACCCAGTACTTC
CASSLGLAGGNQETQYF
>TRBD1|TRBV10-1|TRBJ1-1|.
TGCGCCAGCCTCTCCAGGGGGCGGACTGAAGCTTTCTTT
CASLSRGRTEAFF
>TRBD1|TRBV5-1|TRBJ2-5|.
TGCGCCAGCAGCCCTGGGACAGGAGGGTACCAAGAGACCCAGTACTTC
CASSPGTGGYQETQYF
>TRBD1|TRBV27|TRBJ2-5|medium-sized
TGTGCCAGCAGCCCCGGGACAGGGGGAAATCAAGAGACCCAGTACTTC
CASSPGTGGNQETQYF
>.|TRBV15|TRBJ1-5|.
TGTGCCACCAGAAGATTGGGGGGCGCGAGCAATCAGCCCCAGCATTTT
CATRRLGGASNQPQHF
>TRBD2|TRBV27|TRBJ2-2|.
TGTGCCAGCAGTTTCAGGGAGGGCACCGGGGAGCTGTTTTTT
CASSFREGTGELFF
>TRBD1|TRBV5-4|TRBJ1-2|.
TGTGCCAGCAGCTTGGCCAGGGGGCAGGACTATGGCTACACCTTC
CASSLARGQDYGYTF
>TRBD1|TRBV28|TRBJ1-1|.
TGTGCCAGCAGGTTCGACACAGGGGAGGTGTACACTGAAGCTTTCTTT
CASRFDTGEVYTEAFF
>.|TRBV2|TRBJ2-7|.
TGTGCCAGCAGGAGGGGTATCGAGCAGTACTTC
CASRRGIEQYF
>.|TRBV4-1|TRBJ2-3|.
TGCGCCAGCAGCCAATTTGGTCCGACGGCTAGCACAGATACGCAGTATTTT
CASSQFGPTASTDTQYF
>TRBD1|TRBV4-3|TRBJ1-3|.
TGCGCCAGCAGCGTCGGGACAGGGGGCGAAAACACCATATATTTT
CASSVGTGGENTIYF
>TRBD1|TRBV7-3|TRBJ2-1|.
TGTGCCAGCAGCTACGGAGGGACAGGAGCCAATGAGCAGTTCTTC
CASSYGGTGANEQFF
>.|TRBV5-4|TRBJ2-3|.
TGTGCCAGCAGCTTGGCGGGACCCCGAACCGCAGATACGCAGTATTTT
CASSLAGPRTADTQYF
>.|TRBV27|TRBJ2-6|.
TGTGCCAGCAGGACCGGGGCCAACGTCCTGACTTTC
CASRTGANVLTF
>.|TRBV6-5|TRBJ1-1|.
TGTGCCAGCAGGTCCTCCTCCATGAACACTGAAGCTTTCTTT
CASRSSSMNTEAFF
>.|TRBV15|TRBJ1-2|.
TGTGCCACCAGCAGAGCTGGCAGTTTCTTGACCTTC
CATSRAGSFLTF
>.|TRBV2|TRBJ2-5|.
TGTGCCAGCAGTGAACACGTCCAAGAGACCCAGTACTTC
CASSEHVQETQYF
>.|TRBV9|TRBJ2-7|once
TGTGCCAGCAGCGTCCCTACGCCCCTCTCCTACGAGCAGTACTTC
CASSVPTPLSYEQYF
>.|TRBV12-5|TRBJ2-1|.
TGTGCTAGTGGTTCCAGACTTGAGCAGTTCTTC
CASGSRLEQFF
>TRBD2|TRBV11-3|TRBJ2-1|.
TGTGCCAGCAGCTCCGGGACTAGCGGACCCTCCTACAATGAGCAGTTCTTC
CASSSGTSGPSYNEQFF
>TRBD2|TRBV5-6|TRBJ2-1|once
TGTGCCAGCAGCTATGTCGGGACTAGCGGGAGCAATGAGCAGTTCTTC
CASSYVGTSGSNEQFF
>.|TRBV29-1|TRBJ2-3|.
TGCAGCGTCAGGGAATCTAGCACAGATACGCAGTATTTT
CSVRESSTDTQYF
>TRBD2|TRBV19|TRBJ2-1|few
TGTGCCAGTAGTATAGGGGGTAGCGGGGGGTCCAATGAGCAGTTCTTC
CASSIGGSGGSNEQFF
>TRBD2|TRBV5-1|TRBJ2-5|.
TGCGCCAGCAGCCTTAGCGGGGTACAAGAGACCCAGTACTTC
CASSLSGVQETQYF
>TRBD2|TRBV7-6|TRBJ2-7|.
TGTGCCAGCAGCTTAGGAGCGGGGGTAGGCGTAGACGAGCAGTACTTC
CASSLGAGVGVDEQYF
>.|TRBV11-2|TRBJ2-1|.
TGTGCCAGCAGCTTAGGGCAGTTCGCCTACAATGAGCAGTTCTTC
CASSLGQFAYNEQFF
>.|TRBV5-1|TRBJ1-3|.
TGCGCCAGCAGCTTGGCCGGGTTATCTGGAAACACCATATATTTT
CASSLAGLSGNTIYF
>TRBD2|TRBV28|TRBJ2-3|.
TGTGCCAGCCGGGGGGAAGCAGATACGCAGTATTTT
CASRGEADTQYF
>.|TRBV27|TRBJ1-5|.
TGTGCCAGCAGTTTATACCCAATCGAAGGGCAGCCCCAGCATTTT
CASSLYPIEGQPQHF
>.|TRBV7-9|TRBJ1-2|.
TGTGCCAGCAGCCCCCCCCAGGGTAGGATAGATGGCTACACCTTC
CASSPPQGRIDGYTF
>TRBD1|TRBV29-1|TRBJ2-5|.
TGCAGCGCCGCCGGGACAGGGAATCAAGAGACCCAGTACTTC
CSAAGTGNQETQYF
>.|TRBV7-2|TRBJ1-5|.
TGTGCCAGCAGCTGGGAGGGGCCCAATCAGCCCCAGCATTTT
CASSWEGPNQPQHF
>TRBD1|TRBV10-3|TRBJ2-7|few
TGTGCCATCAGTGAAAGGACAGGGAGCTCCTACGAGCAGTACTTC
CAISERTGSSYEQYF
>.|TRBV19|TRBJ1-2|.
TGTGCCACCAACCAGGCTTTCGACTATGGCTACACCTTC
CATNQAFDYGYTF
>.|TRBV7-9|TRBJ2-1|.
TGTGCCAGCAGCTTGGGGCCGGCTACCTACAATGAGCAGTTCTTC
CASSLGPATYNEQFF
>TRBD2|TRBV4-3|TRBJ2-7|.
TGCGCCAGCAGCCAAGGACTAGCGGGAGCCTACGAGCAGTACTTC
CASSQGLAGAYEQYF
>.|TRBV5-8|TRBJ2-7|few
TGTGCCAGCAGCTTGAGCGGGTTGTCCTACGAGCAGTACTTC
CASSLSGLSYEQYF